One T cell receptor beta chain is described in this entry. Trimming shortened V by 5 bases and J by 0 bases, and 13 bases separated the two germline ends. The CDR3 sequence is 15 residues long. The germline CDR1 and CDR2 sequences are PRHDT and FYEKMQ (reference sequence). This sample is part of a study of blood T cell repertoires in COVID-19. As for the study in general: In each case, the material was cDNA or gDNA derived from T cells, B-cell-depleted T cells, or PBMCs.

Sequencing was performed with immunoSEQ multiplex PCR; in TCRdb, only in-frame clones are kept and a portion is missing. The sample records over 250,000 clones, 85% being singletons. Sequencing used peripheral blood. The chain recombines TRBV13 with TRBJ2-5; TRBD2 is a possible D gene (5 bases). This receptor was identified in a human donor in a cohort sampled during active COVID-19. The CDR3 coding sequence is TGTGCCAGCAGCCGAGGGTGGCCGTACCAAGAGACCCAGTACTTC. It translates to CASSRGWPYQETQYF.